These 28 T cell receptor beta chains were all obtained from the same sample, sequenced in a study of T cells in Graves' hyperthyroidism and ophthalmopathy. RNA transcripts yielded amplified TCR beta CDR3 regions. HTBI primers were the set used in a first-round RT-PCR of the TCR CDR3. TCRdb processed the multiplex PCR reads anew with MiXCR; each CDR3 protein has one entry. The sample comprises hundreds of thousands of distinct CDR3 sequences, about 16% of which are singletons, and 3.8% rests with the top ten. The specimen sequenced was blood. All receptors come from a woman in her 30s with Graves' hyperthyroidism.

This clonotype appeared many times. The V call is TRBV20-1, the J call TRBJ1-4; D uncertain. Germline V gene data show CDR1 as DFQATT and CDR2 as SNEGSKA (reference sequence). CDR3 size: 13 residues. V lost 6 bases, J lost 0 bases, and 8 bases lay in between. The chain's CDR3 is CSATPSTNEKLFF. In DNA, the CDR3 is TGCAGTGCCACCCCTTCAACTAATGAAAAACTGTTTTTT.

This clonotype turned up a few times. The J gene is TRBJ2-5, the V gene TRBV6-1, with 9 nucleotides matching TRBD1. There are 16 residues in the CDR3. Germline V gene data show CDR1 as MNHNS and CDR2 as SASEGT. V shed 3 bases and J 6 bases; nucleotides not matched to a gene: 11. The DNA for the CDR3 is TGTGCCAGCAGTGAGTCCGGGACAGGGATTTGGAAGACCCAGTACTTC. Its protein product is CASSESGTGIWKTQYF.

This clonotype was observed a handful of times. This rearrangement joins TRBV30 to TRBJ1-5, with TRBD1 as a possible D gene (6 bases). The CDR3 extends over 15 amino acids. The V and J ends lost 3 bases and 0 bases respectively, with 12 bases between them. Germline V gene lookup returns CDR1 GTSNPN and CDR2 SVGIG (reference sequence). The CDR3 region has the DNA TGTGCCTGGAGCCTAGGGGGGTATAGCAATCAGCCCCAGCATTTT. Encoded protein: CAWSLGGYSNQPQHF.

This clonotype was detected only a few times. A much larger clone lies one base from this, so it may be a read error. The genes are TRBV28 and TRBJ2-2, with 11 positions matching TRBD2. Per germline, CDR1 MDHEN and CDR2 SYDVKM. The CDR3 is made up of 19 amino acids. Unmatched junction bases numbered 15, after V lost 8 bases and J lost 1 base. CDR3 sequence reads: CASGSGPGLAVLNTGELFF. The CDR3 DNA sequence: TGTGCCAGCGGTTCCGGGCCGGGACTAGCGGTCCTGAACACCGGGGAGCTGTTTTTT. Full variable domain (rest looked up from reference TRBV28 and TRBJ2-2): DVKVTQSSRYLVKRTGEKVFLECVQDMDHENMFWYRQDPGLGLRLIYFSYDVKMKEKGDIPEGYSVSREKKERFSLILESASTNQTSMYLCASGSGPGLAVLNTGELFFGEGSRLTVL.

The V and J genes are TRBV5-1 and TRBJ1-1; 8 nucleotides align to TRBD1. CDR3 size: 16 residues. Losses at the gene ends were 7 bases for V and 1 base for J; bases not matched to a gene: 12. Germline CDR1 reads SGHRS; CDR2 reads YFSETQ. The CDR3 DNA sequence: TGCGCCAGCCGGGAAACAGGGGGAGGTGCGAACACTGAAGCTTTCTTT. Translated, it gives CASRETGGGANTEAFF.

The chain combines TRBV18 with TRBJ1-3, with D possibly TRBD1 on 5 matching bases. Per the germline V gene, CDR1 is KGHSH and CDR2 is LQKENI. V was clipped by 4 bases and J by 2 bases, with 9 bases between them. The CDR3 runs to 14 residues. The CDR3 coding sequence is TGTGCCAGCTCACGGGGGATTACTGGAAACACCATATATTTT. It codes for CASSRGITGNTIYF. The full variable domain, rest sourced from reference TRBV18 and TRBJ1-3, is NAGVMQNPRHLVRRRGQEARLRCSPMKGHSHVYWYRQLPEEGLKFMVYLQKENIIDESGMPKERFSAEFPKEGPSILRIQQVVRGDSAAYFCASSRGITGNTIYFGEGSWLTVV.

This clonotype was found a few times. V and J are TRBV24-1 and TRBJ2-3; D is perhaps TRBD2 (6 bases). CDR3 length: 15 amino acids. Trimming shortened V by 5 bases and J by 2 bases, and 13 bases separated the two germline ends. CDR1 is KGHDR and CDR2 is SFDVKD in the germline V gene. This CDR3 is CATSALADPTDTQYF. In DNA, the CDR3 is TGTGCCACCAGTGCACTAGCCGATCCCACAGATACGCAGTATTTT.

A few counts support this clonotype. The V call is TRBV9, the J call TRBJ2-7; TRBD2 aligns across 7 bases. The CDR3 runs 15 residues. V shed 4 bases, J shed 2 bases, and the junction held 9 bases outside the gene matches. CDR1 and CDR2 from the germline V gene are SGDLS and YYNGEE. This chain's CDR3 is CASSPRISGAYEQYF. CDR3 nucleotides: TGTGCCAGCAGCCCCCGGATAAGCGGGGCCTACGAGCAGTACTTC.

Only one count was recorded for this clonotype. CDR3 loop: CASSFGRTSGRYGQFF. The CDR3 nucleotides read TGTGCCAGCAGCTTTGGCCGGACTAGCGGGAGATATGGGCAGTTCTTC. This rearrangement joins TRBV7-9 to TRBJ2-1; 13 bases align to TRBD2. Trimming took 3 bases from V and 12 from J; bases not matched to a gene: 11. The CDR3 loop spans 16 amino acids. Germline V lookup: CDR1 SEHNR, CDR2 FQNEAQ (reference sequence).

This chain connects TRBV6-1 to TRBJ2-3; 11 nucleotides match TRBD2. Germline assignment: CDR1 MNHNS and CDR2 SASEGT. The CDR3 consists of 15 residues. The V segment lost 6 bases and the J segment 2 bases; nucleotides outside the gene matches: 4. Here the CDR3 reads CASRPTSGATDTQYF. The CDR3 coding sequence is TGTGCCAGCAGGCCGACTAGCGGGGCCACAGATACGCAGTATTTT.

This clonotype was seen a handful of times. V usage is TRBV6-1 and J usage is TRBJ2-7, with D perhaps TRBD1 (5 bases). This CDR3 is built from 13 residues. Trimming cost V 3 bases and J 3 bases, with 9 bases left between them. CDR1 MNHNS and CDR2 SASEGT come from the germline V gene. DNA of the CDR3: TGTGCCAGCAGTGACGACAGAATCTACGAGCAGTACTTC. As protein: CASSDDRIYEQYF.

This clonotype showed up many times. This chain links TRBV30 with TRBJ2-3, with no clear D. Germline V gives CDR1 GTSNPN, CDR2 SVGIG (reference sequence). Deletions cut 0 bases from V and 2 bases from J, with 9 bases between. This CDR3 is built from 14 residues. The CDR3 reads CAWSVGTTTDTQYF. Here the CDR3 DNA reads TGTGCCTGGAGTGTAGGTACAACCACAGATACGCAGTATTTT. The full variable domain, with the rest looked up from reference TRBV30 and TRBJ2-3, is SQTIHQWPATLVQPVGSPLSLECTVEGTSNPNLYWYRQAAGRGLQLLFYSVGIGQISSEVPQNLSASRPQDRQFILSSKKLLLSDSGFYLCAWSVGTTTDTQYFGPGTRLTVL.

This clonotype was seen more than once but under ten times. This chain uses TRBV7-8 with TRBJ2-1, with D tentatively TRBD2 (6 bases). V lost 5 bases to trimming and J lost 9 bases, with 14 bases between them. This CDR3 is built from 13 residues. CDR1 SGHVS and CDR2 FQNEAQ come from the germline V gene. The CDR3 region has the DNA TGTGCCAGCAGCCTCCGAACTAGCTCTGAGCAGTTCTTC. Translating gives CASSLRTSSEQFF.

In its sample, this clonotype was seen many times. The CDR3 loop reads CASSQRQGSTDTQYF. The CDR3 bases are TGTGCCAGCAGTCAAAGACAGGGTAGCACAGATACGCAGTATTTT. The chain is built from TRBV12-3 or TRBV12-4 and TRBJ2-3; 7 bases map to TRBD1. J was trimmed by 0 bases and V by 5 bases; bases with no gene match: 5. The length of the CDR3 is 15 residues.

This clonotype has a single count. The rearrangement links TRBV28 to TRBJ2-3; D is unclear. CDR3 size: 14 residues. V gave up 2 bases and J gave up 5 bases, with 11 bases separating them. The germline CDR1 and CDR2 sequences are MDHEN and SYDVKM. CDR3 protein: CASSLRALKDTQYF. As DNA, the CDR3 is TGTGCCAGCAGTTTACGAGCCTTAAAAGATACGCAGTATTTT.

The chain carries TRBV7-2 and TRBJ1-2; 9 positions agree with TRBD1. V lost 0 bases, J lost 4 bases, and 6 bases stayed unmatched. Germline V CDR1 and CDR2: SGHTA, FQGNSA. The CDR3 is 16 residues long. The CDR3 loop is CASSLAPGTGIYGYTF. The DNA for the CDR3 is TGTGCCAGCAGCTTAGCCCCCGGGACAGGGATCTATGGCTACACCTTC.

This clonotype was seen ten or more times. J is TRBJ2-7 and V is TRBV12-3 or TRBV12-4; D is unclear. The CDR3 spans 12 residues. The germline V and J ends were trimmed by 5 bases and 6 bases, with 11 bases remaining between them. For the CDR3, the DNA is TGTGCCAGCAGTCAGCGAGGAGCCGAGCAGTACTTC. It translates to CASSQRGAEQYF.

The J gene is TRBJ2-4, the V gene TRBV7-9; the D gene could be TRBD1 or TRBD2 (5 bases each). The CDR3 has 14 amino acids. The germline V gene has CDR1 SEHNR and CDR2 FQNEAQ (reference sequence). V dropped 4 bases and J dropped 9 bases, with 16 bases sitting between them. CDR3 amino acids: CASSSPGKGSIQYF. Written as DNA, the CDR3 is TGTGCCAGCAGCTCACCAGGGAAGGGGAGCATTCAGTACTTC.

This clonotype was counted ten times or more. The gene calls are TRBV5-6 and TRBJ2-7, with no clear D. V dropped 1 base and J dropped 2 bases, with 13 bases sitting between them. In germline, CDR1 is SGHDT, CDR2 YYEEEE. The CDR3 spans 15 residues. The CDR3 nucleotides read TGTGCCAGCAGCTTGTTGGCTGTCCCTGCCTACGAGCAGTACTTC. Translated, it gives CASSLLAVPAYEQYF. The variable domain in full, completed from reference TRBV5-6 and TRBJ2-7, reads DAGVTQSPTHLIKTRGQQVTLRCSPKSGHDTVSWYQQALGQGPQFIFQYYEEEERQRGNFPDRFSGHQFPNYSSELNVNALLLGDSALYLCASSLLAVPAYEQYFGPGTRLTVT.

This clonotype was detected many times. The rearrangement joins TRBV6-2 or TRBV6-3 to TRBJ2-5; 12 bases are shared with TRBD2. V shed 6 bases and J 2 bases; nucleotides not matched to a gene: 7. Germline V gene lookup returns CDR1 MNHEY and CDR2 SVGEGT. The CDR3 has 16 amino acids. The CDR3, as DNA: TGTGCCAGCAGCCCCACCGGGACTAGCGGGCAAGAGACCCAGTACTTC. It specifies CASSPTGTSGQETQYF.

This clonotype was seen at least ten times. The J gene is TRBJ1-2, the V gene TRBV11-2; TRBD1 matches at 9 bases. Trimming cost V 3 bases and J 1 base; bases outside gene matches: 6. Per germline, CDR1 SGHAT and CDR2 FQNNGV. The CDR3 covers 16 residues. CDR3 DNA: TGTGCCAGCAGCTTGGGTCGACAGGGGGTTAACTATGGCTACACCTTC. This codes for CASSLGRQGVNYGYTF.

This chain links TRBV9 with TRBJ1-1, with D possibly TRBD1 on 6 matching bases. The CDR3 sequence is 15 residues long. Looked up from germline, CDR1 is SGDLS and CDR2 is YYNGEE. V lost 0 bases, J lost 5 bases, and 14 bases lay in between. Written as DNA, the CDR3 is TGTGCCAGCAGCGTAGCGGGGGAGAGGGGGACTGAAGCTTTCTTT. This encodes CASSVAGERGTEAFF.

At least ten counts were recorded for this clonotype. This chain connects TRBV3-1 to TRBJ2-7, with TRBD2 matching over 8 bases. This CDR3 has 12 residues. CDR1 and CDR2 (germline): LGHDT, YNNKEL (reference sequence). V was pared by 5 bases and J by 7 bases, with 4 bases of the junction left unmatched. This chain's CDR3 is CASSNLAGEQYF. The CDR3 DNA follows: TGTGCCAGCAGCAATCTAGCGGGTGAGCAGTACTTC.

V and J are TRBV6-1 and TRBJ2-7; a possible D gene is TRBD1 (6 bases). The CDR3 loop spans 15 amino acids. Germline V gene sequence: CDR1 MNHNS, CDR2 SASEGT. Trimming left V 10 bases short and J 1 base short, with 20 bases between. This CDR3 reads CANSQGAGVSYEQYF. Written as DNA, the CDR3 is TGTGCCAACTCCCAAGGGGCAGGGGTGTCCTACGAGCAGTACTTC.

The J gene is TRBJ2-7, the V gene TRBV9, with a possible D match to TRBD1 (5 bases). V lost 0 bases to trimming and J lost 0 bases, with 7 bases between them. This CDR3 spans 14 amino acids. The germline V gene encodes CDR1 SGDLS and CDR2 YYNGEE. CDR3 coding DNA: TGTGCCAGCAGCGTAGAACAGGACTCCTACGAGCAGTACTTC. Amino acids: CASSVEQDSYEQYF.

The V and J genes are TRBV7-2 and TRBJ1-5; 7 bases line up with TRBD1. J lost 5 bases, V lost 4 bases, and 8 bases had no gene match. The V gene's germline CDR1 is SGHTA and CDR2 FQGNSA. The CDR3 loop spans 15 amino acids. This chain's CDR3 is CASSYSTGFDQPQHF. CDR3 sequence (DNA): TGTGCCAGCAGCTATTCGACAGGGTTCGATCAGCCCCAGCATTTT.

This clonotype was counted between two and nine times. The gene calls are TRBV19 and TRBJ2-2; 9 bases agree with TRBD1. Looked up from germline, CDR1 is LNHDA and CDR2 is SQIVND (reference sequence). The V gene end was trimmed by 8 bases and the J gene end by 1 base; junction bases not matched to a gene: 2. The CDR3 consists of 14 residues. CDR3 loop: CASADRGNTGELFF. DNA for the CDR3: TGTGCCAGTGCGGACAGGGGGAACACCGGGGAGCTGTTTTTT.

This clonotype was counted once. The rearrangement joins TRBV28 to TRBJ2-5, with a tentative D call TRBD2 (6 bases). The germline CDR1 and CDR2 sequences are MDHEN and SYDVKM. Trimming removed 6 bases from V and 1 base from J, with 15 bases in between. There are 15 residues in the CDR3. CDR3 nucleotide sequence: TGTGCCAGCAGCGTAGCCGGGAGCTTCCAAGAGACCCAGTACTTC. This encodes CASSVAGSFQETQYF.